A single sample gave rise to the 8 T cell receptor beta chains below, sequenced in a study of cytomegalovirus exposure and HLA in healthy donors. Researchers ran the PCR with 60 Vbeta and 13 Jbeta primers. This table comes from immunoSEQ multiplex PCR, and its TCRdb copy is limited to in-frame clones, with some not included. The sample has under 200,000 clones, approximately 85% seen once. The source material was PBMCs. The receptors stem from a man aged 18 to 29 in good health and CMV-seropositive.

The chain joins TRBV9 to TRBJ1-2, with D tentatively TRBD1 (6 bases). The V and J ends lost 4 bases and 5 bases respectively, with 15 bases between them. This CDR3 has 14 residues. Germline V gives CDR1 SGDLS, CDR2 YYNGEE. CDR3 DNA sequence: TGTGCCAGCAGCTCAACAGGGATATATTATGGCTACACCTTC. Amino acids: CASSSTGIYYGYTF. The full variable domain, completed using reference TRBV9 and TRBJ1-2, is DSGVTQTPKHLITATGQRVTLRCSPRSGDLSVYWYQQSLDQGLQFLIQYYNGEERAKGNILERFSAQQFPDLHSELNLSSLELGDSALYFCASSSTGIYYGYTFGSGTRLTVV.

This clone was picked up one time. The chain uses TRBV5-1 and TRBJ1-1; D not resolved. This CDR3 spans 16 amino acids. V shed 7 bases and J shed 6 bases, with 25 bases lying between them. Looked up from germline, CDR1 is SGHRS and CDR2 is YFSETQ. CDR3 protein: CASPGLWSANCAEAFF. CDR3 bases: TGCGCCAGCCCCGGTCTGTGGAGTGCTAATTGCGCTGAAGCTTTCTTT.

This sequence joins TRBV21-1 and TRBJ1-4. TRBV21-1 constitutes a pseudogene. There are 18 residues in the CDR3. The CDR3 coding sequence is TGTGCCAGCAGCAAGGGGAGGCCCTACGGACCAACTAATGAAAAACTGTTTTTT. Protein: CASSKGRPYGPTNEKLFF.

Concerning this clone itself: A much larger clone differs from this one at a single base, so this may be a read error. The V call is TRBV2, the J call TRBJ2-3; 10 bases agree with TRBD1. Losses at the gene ends were 3 bases for V and 4 bases for J; bases not matched to a gene: 1. The CDR3 covers 14 residues. Germline V gives CDR1 SNHLY, CDR2 FYNNEI. The CDR3 sequence is CASSEGQGSDTQYF. CDR3 DNA: TGTGCCAGCAGTGAGGGACAGGGGTCAGATACGCAGTATTTT.

The genes are TRBV4-1 and TRBJ1-3, with 9 nucleotides matching TRBD1. Germline-derived CDR1 and CDR2 are MGHRA and YSYEKL. There are 18 residues in the CDR3. The V gene end was trimmed by 4 bases and the J gene end by 2 bases; junction bases not matched to a gene: 12. DNA for the CDR3: TGCGCCAGCAGCCCTTCCAGGGGACAGGGCCTCGCTGGAAACACCATATATTTT. As protein: CASSPSRGQGLAGNTIYF.

This chain links TRBV6-5 with TRBJ2-7; 7 bases are shared with TRBD1. The germline V gene has CDR1 MNHEY and CDR2 SVGAGI. The V gene end was trimmed by 5 bases and the J gene end by 4 bases; junction bases not matched to a gene: 11. The CDR3 runs to 15 residues. The CDR3, as DNA: TGTGCCAGCAGTCCCGACAGGGTGAGGGGGTACGAGCAGTACTTC. It encodes CASSPDRVRGYEQYF.

This clone was recorded only once. The V call is TRBV6-1, the J call TRBJ2-3; 11 nucleotides line up with TRBD1. CDR1 is MNHNS, CDR2 SASEGT, per germline. This CDR3 has 14 amino acids. V was pared by 4 bases and J by 4 bases, with 1 base of the junction left unmatched. The CDR3 here is CASSGTGGADTQYF. CDR3 DNA: TGTGCCAGCAGTGGGACAGGGGGCGCAGATACGCAGTATTTT.

The J gene is TRBJ2-7, the V gene TRBV5-5, with 8 bases aligning to TRBD1. The CDR3 totals 16 residues. CDR1 and CDR2 from the germline V gene are SGHKS and YYEKEE (reference sequence). V trimming: 0 bases; J trimming: 4 bases; junction bases outside the gene matches: 9. CDR3 nucleotide sequence: TGTGCCAGCAGCTTGGCCGAGGCAGGGGGCTGGTACGAGCAGTACTTC. This encodes CASSLAEAGGWYEQYF.